The rows below give T cell receptor beta chains drawn from one sample of a study of type 1 regulatory T cells. TCRdb recomputed calls from the reads with MiXCR, one row per CDR3 protein. The sample lists about 100,000 distinct CDR3 sequences, 30% to 35% occurring once. Material: CD4+ T cells, either the whole sample or a sorted fraction (not recorded which). The source of these receptors is a human donor in good health. Both conserved end residues are part of each CDR3. Size is omitted from some rows. Given values are once, few, many or a class for expanded clones.

CDR3aa: CASKSGSLETQYF
j_gene: TRBJ2-5
abundance: few
len: 13
v_gene: TRBV5-1

CDR3aa: CASSLVQETQYF
j_gene: TRBJ2-5
abundance: NA
len: 12
v_gene: TRBV6-6

CDR3aa: CASSQGGADTQYF
j_gene: TRBJ2-3
abundance: NA
len: 13
v_gene: TRBV7-2

CDR3aa: CASSLVRGQETQYF
j_gene: TRBJ2-5
abundance: NA
len: 14
v_gene: TRBV11-2

CDR3aa: CASRLGANTGELFF
j_gene: TRBJ2-2
abundance: NA
len: 14
v_gene: TRBV28

CDR3aa: CASSLAGGEGIARAYEQYF
j_gene: TRBJ2-7
abundance: few
len: 19
v_gene: TRBV7-6

CDR3aa: CASSGPSGSSNTGELFF
j_gene: TRBJ2-2
abundance: NA
len: 17
v_gene: TRBV2

CDR3aa: CASSNQGQLSGNTIYF
j_gene: TRBJ1-3
abundance: few
len: 16
v_gene: TRBV19

CDR3aa: CASNRQDLWDTEAFF
j_gene: TRBJ1-1
abundance: NA
len: 15
v_gene: TRBV7-9

CDR3aa: CSVDLTGFTDTQYF
j_gene: TRBJ2-3
abundance: few
len: 14
v_gene: TRBV29-1

CDR3aa: CASSDPGQGNYGYTF
j_gene: TRBJ1-2
abundance: many
len: 15
v_gene: TRBV6-6

CDR3aa: CASSLLPSSPGGGYGYTF
j_gene: TRBJ1-2
abundance: NA
len: 18
v_gene: TRBV7-3

CDR3aa: CASSYSESNWVEAQYF
j_gene: TRBJ2-5
abundance: once
len: 16
v_gene: TRBV6-5

CDR3aa: CAIAGGPNPGELFF
j_gene: TRBJ2-2
abundance: many
len: 14
v_gene: TRBV10-3

CDR3aa: CASRELGGQLNTEAFF
j_gene: TRBJ1-1
abundance: few
len: 16
v_gene: TRBV2

CDR3aa: CASIPWSGYDYGYTF
j_gene: TRBJ1-2
abundance: once
len: 15
v_gene: TRBV19

CDR3aa: CSASYALGENTEAFF
j_gene: TRBJ1-1
abundance: few
len: 15
v_gene: TRBV20-1

CDR3aa: CASSPPPARGNIQYF
j_gene: TRBJ2-4
abundance: once
len: 15
v_gene: TRBV18

CDR3aa: CASRPGTSGANVLTF
j_gene: TRBJ2-6
abundance: NA
len: 15
v_gene: TRBV5-1

CDR3aa: CASSEADDPSSVAAFF
j_gene: TRBJ1-1
abundance: few
len: 16
v_gene: TRBV2

CDR3aa: CASSPRRGPNEAFF
j_gene: TRBJ1-1
abundance: many
len: 14
v_gene: TRBV28

CDR3aa: CASSLTGPQETQYF
j_gene: TRBJ2-5
abundance: NA
len: 14
v_gene: TRBV5-1

CDR3aa: CATSGQGQDWEETQYF
j_gene: TRBJ2-5
abundance: NA
len: 16
v_gene: TRBV15

CDR3aa: CASSLASGGTGELFF
j_gene: TRBJ2-2
abundance: few
len: 15
v_gene: TRBV14

CDR3aa: CASSPLPDRADKNIQYF
j_gene: TRBJ2-4
abundance: few
len: 17
v_gene: TRBV18

CDR3aa: CATSGGRDSLRETQYF
j_gene: TRBJ2-5
abundance: few
len: 16
v_gene: TRBV24-1

CDR3aa: CASSLGHGPGDQETQYF
j_gene: TRBJ2-5
abundance: NA
len: 17
v_gene: TRBV7-8

CDR3aa: CASRDGPRGYTF
j_gene: TRBJ1-2
abundance: few
len: 12
v_gene: TRBV6-1

CDR3aa: CASSLYPSTGPQNADTQYF
j_gene: TRBJ2-3
abundance: NA
len: 19
v_gene: TRBV7-2

CDR3aa: CASSGSGQVQETQYF
j_gene: TRBJ2-5
abundance: once
len: 15
v_gene: TRBV5-1

CDR3aa: CASSPNTEAFF
j_gene: TRBJ1-1
abundance: NA
len: 11
v_gene: TRBV28

CDR3aa: CASSIDPVGPYEQYF
j_gene: TRBJ2-7
abundance: few
len: 15
v_gene: TRBV19

CDR3aa: CASTGTPGNTEAFF
j_gene: TRBJ1-1
abundance: NA
len: 14
v_gene: TRBV2

CDR3aa: CSVEDHQNTEAFF
j_gene: TRBJ1-1
abundance: NA
len: 13
v_gene: TRBV29-1

CDR3aa: CASSPSGMLPYEQYF
j_gene: TRBJ2-7
abundance: NA
len: 15
v_gene: TRBV7-2

CDR3aa: CASTRGLTGHIDTQYF
j_gene: TRBJ2-3
abundance: NA
len: 16
v_gene: TRBV7-3

CDR3aa: CASGQKNGNTIYF
j_gene: TRBJ1-3
abundance: NA
len: 13
v_gene: TRBV12-5

CDR3aa: CASSPVQGDSYEQYF
j_gene: TRBJ2-7
abundance: NA
len: 15
v_gene: TRBV5-1

CDR3aa: CASSSPGISGANVLTF
j_gene: TRBJ2-6
abundance: NA
len: 16
v_gene: TRBV7-3

CDR3aa: CASSSRARRGVAGATDTQYF
j_gene: TRBJ2-3
abundance: few
len: 20
v_gene: TRBV6-6

CDR3aa: CSVRAGGSYEQYF
j_gene: TRBJ2-7
abundance: NA
len: 13
v_gene: TRBV29-1

CDR3aa: CASSSMGPGELFF
j_gene: TRBJ2-2
abundance: few
len: 13
v_gene: TRBV7-2

CDR3aa: CASSLDEGNEQFF
j_gene: TRBJ2-1
abundance: NA
len: 13
v_gene: TRBV5-4

CDR3aa: CASSFTPPHYEQYF
j_gene: TRBJ2-7
abundance: few
len: 14
v_gene: TRBV28

CDR3aa: CASSQKAGEGTDTQYF
j_gene: TRBJ2-3
abundance: few
len: 16
v_gene: TRBV4-2

CDR3aa: CASSVWSGKTDTQYF
j_gene: TRBJ2-3
abundance: few
len: 15
v_gene: TRBV12-3/TRBV12-4

CDR3aa: CSAEGQLGLYEKLFF
j_gene: TRBJ1-4
abundance: NA
len: 15
v_gene: TRBV20-1

CDR3aa: CASSLSSDPLHF
j_gene: TRBJ1-6
abundance: NA
len: 12
v_gene: TRBV7-2

CDR3aa: CASGTSGRGGVENEQFF
j_gene: TRBJ2-1
abundance: NA
len: 17
v_gene: TRBV6-5

CDR3aa: CASSLARAGGYQETQYF
j_gene: TRBJ2-5
abundance: few
len: 17
v_gene: TRBV7-9

CDR3aa: CASRIGTSGTVAGELFF
j_gene: TRBJ2-2
abundance: NA
len: 17
v_gene: TRBV5-4

CDR3aa: CASSLLGSGRRMDYEQYF
j_gene: TRBJ2-7
abundance: NA
len: 18
v_gene: TRBV7-2

CDR3aa: CASSLGLEGNIQYF
j_gene: TRBJ2-4
abundance: NA
len: 14
v_gene: TRBV7-2

CDR3aa: CASSSDGGPVYNEQFF
j_gene: TRBJ2-1
abundance: few
len: 16
v_gene: TRBV3-1

CDR3aa: CASGSGRAVSYEQYF
j_gene: TRBJ2-7
abundance: NA
len: 15
v_gene: TRBV12-3/TRBV12-4

CDR3aa: CSAIELITGEKLFF
j_gene: TRBJ1-4
abundance: NA
len: 14
v_gene: TRBV20-1

CDR3aa: CASSRQYGNYGYTF
j_gene: TRBJ1-2
abundance: once
len: 14
v_gene: TRBV5-8